The 15 T cell receptor beta chains below all came from one sample that was sequenced in a study of shared clonotypes between healthy human individuals. Assay: immunoSEQ multiplex PCR; the TCRdb copy retains only in-frame clones and omits some. This sample has fewer than 1.6 million clones, with roughly 98.5% found just once. The sequenced material came from naive CD4+ T cells sorted from blood. Regarding subset: CD45RA+ positively selected. Receptors were obtained from a man aged 30 to 45 in good health.

This clone has only one observation. The chain combines TRBV28 with TRBJ1-1; possibly TRBD1 for D (6 bases). The CDR3 has 15 residues. Germline V CDR1 and CDR2: MDHEN, SYDVKM. V lost 3 bases and J 4 bases, leaving 15 bases between the germline ends. CDR3 nucleotide sequence: TGTGCCAGCAGTTTTCGCAGGGGTGGCGGCACTGAAGCTTTCTTT. Protein: CASSFRRGGGTEAFF. Full variable domain (missing parts from reference TRBV28 and TRBJ1-1): DVKVTQSSRYLVKRTGEKVFLECVQDMDHENMFWYRQDPGLGLRLIYFSYDVKMKEKGDIPEGYSVSREKKERFSLILESASTNQTSMYLCASSFRRGGGTEAFFGQGTRLTVV.

The genes are TRBV9 and TRBJ2-2, with D unclear. The germline CDR1 and CDR2 sequences are SGDLS and YYNGEE. V was clipped by 3 bases and J by 3 bases, with 9 bases between them. This CDR3 has 14 amino acids. This CDR3 reads CASSEGPYTGELFF. For the CDR3, the DNA is TGTGCCAGCAGCGAGGGTCCTTACACCGGGGAGCTGTTTTTT. The complete variable domain, with remaining parts taken from reference TRBV9 and TRBJ2-2, reads DSGVTQTPKHLITATGQRVTLRCSPRSGDLSVYWYQQSLDQGLQFLIQYYNGEERAKGNILERFSAQQFPDLHSELNLSSLELGDSALYFCASSEGPYTGELFFGEGSRLTVL.

This rearrangement joins TRBV6-6 to TRBJ2-5; 12 bases align to TRBD2. This CDR3 region has 16 residues. The V and J ends lost 5 bases and 2 bases, in that order; junction bases with no gene match: 6. Per germline, CDR1 MNHNY and CDR2 SVGAGI (reference sequence). DNA for the CDR3: TGTGCCAGCAGTCCTACTAGCGGGAGGCCTCAAGAGACCCAGTACTTC. Protein: CASSPTSGRPQETQYF.

The chain couples TRBV10-3 to TRBJ1-1; D unclear. Germline V lookup: CDR1 ENHRY, CDR2 SYGVKD. There are 13 residues in the CDR3. The V gene lost 4 bases and the J gene lost 1 base, with 7 bases spanning the gap. The CDR3 sequence is CAISVRANTEAFF. DNA of the CDR3: TGTGCCATCAGTGTTCGGGCGAACACTGAAGCTTTCTTT.

In DNA, the CDR3 is TGTGCCAGCAGCTGGGACGGAACCATGAACACTGAAGCTTTCTTT. It codes for CASSWDGTMNTEAFF. V gene TRBV5-5 combines with J gene TRBJ1-1, with a possible D match to TRBD1 (5 bases). Trimming removed 3 bases from V and 0 bases from J, with 12 bases in between. Germline CDR1 is SGHKS and CDR2 is YYEKEE (reference sequence). This CDR3 is built from 15 residues.

This chain uses TRBV19 with TRBJ2-1; 16 bases fit TRBD2. CDR3 length: 15 amino acids. V dropped 3 bases and J dropped 8; count of bases not matched to a gene: 1. Looked up from germline, CDR1 is LNHDA and CDR2 is SQIVND (reference sequence). The CDR3 is CASSMGLAGGDEQFF. The CDR3 region has the DNA TGTGCCAGTAGTATGGGACTAGCGGGAGGGGATGAGCAGTTCTTC.

CDR3 in amino acids: CASRMTGGRTDTQYF. In nucleotides, the CDR3 is TGCGCCAGCCGGATGACAGGGGGTCGCACAGATACGCAGTATTTT. The chain has TRBV5-1 and TRBJ2-3, with TRBD1 matching 9 bases. CDR1 SGHRS and CDR2 YFSETQ come from the germline V gene. V shed 7 bases, J shed 1 base, and the junction held 7 bases outside the gene matches. CDR3 length: 15 amino acids.

The chain joins TRBV18 to TRBJ1-1; 8 bases are shared with TRBD1. Germline V gene lookup returns CDR1 KGHSH and CDR2 LQKENI. This CDR3 has 19 amino acids. J gave up 1 base and V 1 base, and 14 bases lay outside the gene matches. This CDR3 is CASSPLAFRQGKSNTEAFF. CDR3 coding DNA: TGTGCCAGCTCACCACTAGCCTTCAGACAGGGGAAATCGAACACTGAAGCTTTCTTT.

As regards this clone: The sample carries other DNA sequences with the same CDR3. The gene calls are TRBV28 and TRBJ2-7, with D possibly being TRBD1 (6 bases). Germline CDR1 is MDHEN and CDR2 is SYDVKM. This CDR3 is built from 14 residues. Trimming left V 5 bases short and J 0 bases short, with 11 bases between. CDR3 nucleotide sequence: TGTGCCAGCAGTCTTCAGGGGAGCTCCTACGAGCAGTACTTC. It yields the protein CASSLQGSSYEQYF.

This chain connects TRBV5-4 to TRBJ1-2; D is unclear. The germline V gene has CDR1 SGHNT and CDR2 YYREEE (reference sequence). V was clipped by 5 bases and J by 6 bases, with 17 bases between them. The CDR3 length is 14 residues. In nucleotides, the CDR3 is TGTGCCAGCAGTCGGGAGATTCTAAGTGATGGCTACACCTTC. This encodes CASSREILSDGYTF.

The chain recombines TRBV5-1 with TRBJ2-2; TRBD1 is a possible D gene (6 bases). CDR3 size: 18 residues. V was cut by 3 bases and J by 0 bases, with 18 bases left in between. Germline assignment: CDR1 SGHRS and CDR2 YFSETQ. CDR3 region: CASSSRRRGITNTGELFF. CDR3 nucleotides: TGCGCCAGCAGCTCCCGAAGAAGGGGGATTACGAACACCGGGGAGCTGTTTTTT.

The V and J genes are TRBV5-4 and TRBJ2-3, with a possible D match to TRBD2 (6 bases). V shed 4 bases and J shed 1 base, with 22 bases lying between them. The CDR3 totals 18 residues. Germline assignment: CDR1 SGHNT and CDR2 YYREEE (reference sequence). CDR3 region: CASSLAGTPSEGTDTQYF. The CDR3 DNA is TGTGCCAGCAGCCTGGCCGGGACTCCTTCGGAGGGCACAGATACGCAGTATTTT. The full variable domain, completed using reference TRBV5-4 and TRBJ2-3, is ETGVTQSPTHLIKTRGQQVTLRCSSQSGHNTVSWYQQALGQGPQFIFQYYREEENGRGNFPPRFSGLQFPNYSSELNVNALELDDSALYLCASSLAGTPSEGTDTQYFGPGTRLTVL.

The genes are TRBV7-2 and TRBJ1-4, with D unclear. The V gene lost 5 bases and the J gene lost 0 bases, with 7 bases spanning the gap. Germline V gene sequence: CDR1 SGHTA, CDR2 FQGNSA. The CDR3 loop spans 14 amino acids. The CDR3 nucleotides are TGTGCCAGCAGCAGGGAGCCAACTAATGAAAAACTGTTTTTT. This codes for CASSREPTNEKLFF.

J is TRBJ2-7 and V is TRBV27, with TRBD1 matching over 7 bases. Trimming at V came to 3 bases and at J to 5 bases, leaving 10 bases not matched to a gene. CDR1 and CDR2 (germline): MNHEY, SMNVEV (reference sequence). The CDR3 runs 15 residues. DNA for the CDR3: TGTGCCAGCAGTTTCGTTAAGACAGGGTACCACGAGCAGTACTTC. It translates to CASSFVKTGYHEQYF.

The genes are TRBV6-6 and TRBJ2-7, with 9 bases lining up with TRBD1. Trimming cost V 6 bases and J 2 bases; bases outside gene matches: 2. Per the germline V gene, CDR1 is MNHNY and CDR2 is SVGAGI (reference sequence). The CDR3 spans 13 residues. The chain's CDR3 is CASRGQGTYEQYF. CDR3 nucleotides: TGTGCCAGCAGGGGACAGGGCACCTACGAGCAGTACTTC.